This TCR beta chain stems from a study of blood T cells in healthy people across ages. In the study overall: Template switching captured about one barcoded beta molecule per two T cells.

Findings of the study overall: Estimates of total diversity, which came from one million sequenced T cells, were considered to be underestimates. A roughly linear fall in TCR beta diversity per million T cells was seen with increasing age.

A note on this clonotype: The target antigen is unknown.

Isolation of PBMCs gave at least 6 million cells per sample. A sample-barcoded 5' primer and a J-beta primer mix were used in a second PCR of about 6 to 11 cycles. TCRdb called the 5' RACE reads again in MiXCR, with one record for every CDR3 protein. The sample has over a million distinct CDR3 sequences, under 45% seen once; the top ten hold 15% to 20%. V lost 4 bases, J lost 4 bases, and 8 bases stayed unmatched. CDR3 length: 15 residues. Germline lookup yields CDR1 SEHNR and CDR2 FQNEAQ (reference sequence). The sequencing sample was made of blood. This receptor was identified in a woman aged 55-70 years in good health. The chain employs TRBV7-9 and TRBJ2-5; 8 bases line up with TRBD2. CDR3 nucleotides: TGTGCCAGCAGCTCCATCCCTCGGGGGGGAGAGACCCAGTACTTC. Residues: CASSSIPRGGETQYF.